Shown below are 29 T cell receptor beta chains from a single sample sequenced in a study of cytomegalovirus exposure and HLA in healthy donors. PCR was performed using 60 Vbeta and 13 Jbeta primers. Profiling relied on immunoSEQ multiplex PCR, and the TCRdb table lists in-frame clones only, not all of them. Of 200,000 to 250,000 clones listed, 65% to 80% are singletons. The sample consisted of PBMCs. These receptors came from a girl between 2 and 10 years old in good health and CMV-seronegative.

A few counts support this clone. The chain has TRBV5-1 and TRBJ2-5, with a tentative D call TRBD1 (5 bases). V was trimmed by 4 bases and J by 2 bases, leaving 9 bases between them. CDR3 length equals 13 residues. Germline lookup yields CDR1 SGHRS and CDR2 YFSETQ. CDR3 in DNA: TGCGCCAGCAGCCAACCAGGGCAAGAGACCCAGTACTTC. Protein sequence: CASSQPGQETQYF.

This chain links TRBV29-1 with TRBJ2-3, with D unclear. The germline V gene has CDR1 SQVTM and CDR2 ANQGSEA. V lost 5 bases to trimming and J lost 2 bases, with 11 bases between them. The CDR3 extends over 13 amino acids. Here the CDR3 DNA reads TGCAGCGTTCTGGTGAGGTTCACAGATACGCAGTATTTT. The encoded protein is CSVLVRFTDTQYF.

The rearrangement links TRBV4-1 to TRBJ2-1, with 10 nucleotides matching TRBD2. The ends lost 0 bases at V and 9 bases at J; junction bases unmatched: 5. The CDR3 is 15 amino acids. Germline CDR1 is MGHRA and CDR2 is YSYEKL. Written as DNA, the CDR3 is TGCGCCAGCAGCCAAGAGGCTAGCGGGAGCGGTGAGCAGTTCTTC. Translated: CASSQEASGSGEQFF.

The rearrangement joins TRBV5-4 to TRBJ2-6; the D gene is possibly TRBD1 (5 bases). The CDR3 consists of 16 residues. Germline V gene lookup returns CDR1 SGHNT and CDR2 YYREEE (reference sequence). With 2 bases removed from V and 0 bases from J, the gap between germline ends came to 9 bases. CDR3 DNA sequence: TGTGCCAGCAGCTTCCGACAGAGCTCTGGGGCCAACGTCCTGACTTTC. Encoded protein: CASSFRQSSGANVLTF.

The chain joins TRBV5-1 to TRBJ2-3, with D tentatively TRBD1 (6 bases). V was trimmed by 4 bases and J by 1 base, leaving 13 bases between them. The CDR3 length is 15 residues. CDR1 is SGHRS and CDR2 is YFSETQ in the germline V gene. CDR3 amino acids: CASSEAQGRTDTQYF. CDR3 bases: TGCGCCAGCAGCGAGGCTCAGGGGCGCACAGATACGCAGTATTTT.

The chain links TRBV5-1 to TRBJ2-3; TRBD2 matches at 8 bases. V trimming: 4 bases; J trimming: 4 bases; junction bases outside the gene matches: 11. Germline V gene lookup returns CDR1 SGHRS and CDR2 YFSETQ. CDR3 length: 16 residues. In DNA, the CDR3 is TGCGCCAGCAGCCAGGGACTAACGGGGGGGCCAGATACGCAGTATTTT. Translated, it gives CASSQGLTGGPDTQYF.

The chain joins TRBV5-1 to TRBJ2-1; 9 bases agree with TRBD2. Trimming at V came to 5 bases and at J to 10 bases, leaving 10 bases not matched to a gene. The CDR3 length is 14 residues. The germline CDR1 and CDR2 sequences are SGHRS and YFSETQ. CDR3 DNA: TGCGCCAGCAGGAGGGGTAGCGGGGGCCAGGAGCAGTTCTTC. Encoded protein: CASRRGSGGQEQFF.

The chain employs TRBV4-2 and TRBJ1-4; 9 nucleotides align to TRBD1. The length of the CDR3 is 15 residues. The germline V gene encodes CDR1 LGHNA and CDR2 YNFKEQ. After removal of 5 bases from V and 4 bases from J, the junction contained 5 bases not matched to a gene. Here the CDR3 DNA reads TGTGCCAGCAGCACTCGGACAGGGGATAATGAAAAACTGTTTTTT. Amino acids: CASSTRTGDNEKLFF.

The chain recombines TRBV19 with TRBJ2-1, with D unresolved. Between the trimmed V and J ends, which lost 6 bases and 5 bases, there was a span of 11 bases. Per germline, CDR1 LNHDA and CDR2 SQIVND (reference sequence). The CDR3 extends over 13 amino acids. The CDR3 DNA follows: TGTGCCAGTAGCCACACGATCGACAATGAGCAGTTCTTC. Protein: CASSHTIDNEQFF.

CDR3 residues: CASSLGQGGSPLHF. DNA of the CDR3: TGTGCCAGCAGCCTGGGACAGGGAGGATCACCCCTCCACTTT. The V gene is TRBV7-6, the J gene TRBJ1-6; 9 nucleotides match TRBD1. Per the germline V gene, CDR1 is SGHVS and CDR2 is FNYEAQ. This CDR3 comprises 14 residues. V lost 5 bases and J lost 10; bases outside the gene matches: 6. Together with reference TRBV7-6 and TRBJ1-6, the CDR3 gives the full variable domain: GAGVSQSPRYKVTKRGQDVALRCDPISGHVSLYWYRQALGQGPEFLTYFNYEAQQDKSGLPNDRFSAERPEGSISTLTIQRTEQRDSAMYRCASSLGQGGSPLHFGNGTRLTVT.

This clone was seen only once. The rearrangement links TRBV13 to TRBJ1-1, with 7 bases identical to TRBD1. The CDR3 totals 16 residues. The J segment lost 1 base and the V segment lost 5 bases, leaving 10 bases of the junction unmatched. Looked up from germline, CDR1 is PRHDT and CDR2 is FYEKMQ (reference sequence). The CDR3 sequence: CASSPFGQARNTEAFF. For the CDR3, the DNA is TGTGCCAGCAGCCCTTTCGGACAGGCGAGGAACACTGAAGCTTTCTTT.

The chain combines TRBV6-5 with TRBJ2-5, with D possibly being TRBD2 (6 bases). The J call could be wrong; TRBJ2-7 is a better fit for the DNA end. The germline gives CDR1 MNHEY, CDR2 SVGAGI. There are 14 residues in the CDR3. DNA for the CDR3: TGTGCCAGCAGTTACTCGACAGCGGGCTACGAGCAGTACTTC. Encoded protein: CASSYSTAGYEQYF.

The chain recombines TRBV14 with TRBJ2-2; tentative D call: TRBD2 (6 bases). Germline V gene lookup returns CDR1 SGHDN and CDR2 FVKESK. The V and J ends lost 1 base and 3 bases respectively, with 21 bases between them. CDR3 length: 19 residues. In nucleotides, the CDR3 is TGTGCCAGCAGCCAAGCCGGAGGGAGTCCCTCCCTTTACACCGGGGAGCTGTTTTTT. Translation gives CASSQAGGSPSLYTGELFF.

The rearrangement joins TRBV5-4 to TRBJ1-2; 8 bases fit TRBD1. In germline, CDR1 is SGHNT, CDR2 YYREEE (reference sequence). V was clipped by 4 bases and J by 2 bases; unmatched bases: 7. The CDR3 extends over 15 amino acids. The CDR3 spells CASSLQGALNYGYTF. CDR3 nucleotides: TGTGCCAGCAGCCTCCAGGGGGCCCTCAACTATGGCTACACCTTC.

This chain connects TRBV5-4 to TRBJ2-3, with 8 bases matching TRBD2. After removal of 1 base from V and 5 bases from J, the junction contained 6 bases not matched to a gene. Germline assignment: CDR1 SGHNT and CDR2 YYREEE (reference sequence). This CDR3 region has 15 residues. CDR3 nucleotides: TGTGCCAGCAGCTTGATAGGGGCGGGAGGAGATACGCAGTATTTT. Protein: CASSLIGAGGDTQYF.

The CDR3 protein is CASGTGATDTQYF. Written as DNA, the CDR3 is TGTGCCAGTGGGACGGGAGCCACAGATACGCAGTATTTT. The V and J genes are TRBV19 and TRBJ2-3; D might be TRBD2 (6 bases). The CDR3 covers 13 residues. The germline V gene encodes CDR1 LNHDA and CDR2 SQIVND (reference sequence). Trimming left V 8 bases short and J 2 bases short, with 11 bases between.

This clone was recorded once. V is TRBV4-1 and J is TRBJ2-3; TRBD2 matches at 11 bases. The CDR3 spans 18 residues. V dropped 4 bases and J dropped 1; count of bases not matched to a gene: 10. In germline, CDR1 is MGHRA, CDR2 YSYEKL. This chain's CDR3 is CASSPQLAGGPGTDTQYF. In DNA, the CDR3 is TGCGCCAGCAGCCCCCAGCTAGCGGGAGGCCCGGGCACAGATACGCAGTATTTT.

J is TRBJ2-3 and V is TRBV5-4, with D possibly matching TRBD1 (5 bases). Germline V gene lookup returns CDR1 SGHNT and CDR2 YYREEE (reference sequence). The CDR3 covers 15 residues. Trimming pared 3 bases from V and 6 bases from J, leaving 17 bases between. In DNA form, the CDR3 reads TGTGCCAGCAGCTCCTACAGGTTTTCTCGTGATACGCAGTATTTT. This sequence encodes CASSSYRFSRDTQYF. The full variable domain, completed using reference TRBV5-4 and TRBJ2-3, is ETGVTQSPTHLIKTRGQQVTLRCSSQSGHNTVSWYQQALGQGPQFIFQYYREEENGRGNFPPRFSGLQFPNYSSELNVNALELDDSALYLCASSSYRFSRDTQYFGPGTRLTVL.

This rearrangement joins TRBV10-3 to TRBJ2-7; the match to TRBD1 covers 11 bases. The trim removed 2 bases at V and 8 bases at J, leaving 11 bases unmatched. CDR1 is ENHRY, CDR2 SYGVKD, per germline. The CDR3 has 16 residues. CDR3 residues: CAISEAGTGGEYKQYF. In DNA form, the CDR3 reads TGTGCCATCAGTGAGGCCGGGACAGGGGGAGAATACAAGCAGTACTTC.

This rearrangement joins TRBV18 to TRBJ2-1; 7 nucleotides match TRBD1. The CDR3 spans 15 residues. V dropped 3 bases and J dropped 6; count of bases not matched to a gene: 8. The germline gives CDR1 KGHSH, CDR2 LQKENI. The CDR3 here is CASSPDRVGVNEQFF. In DNA form, the CDR3 reads TGTGCCAGCTCACCTGACAGGGTCGGTGTCAATGAGCAGTTCTTC.

The chain has TRBV6-1 and TRBJ1-2, with 9 nucleotides matching TRBD1. The CDR3 totals 14 residues. Germline CDR1 and CDR2: MNHNS and SASEGT. V shed 7 bases, J shed 2 bases, and the junction held 5 bases outside the gene matches. CDR3 in DNA: TGTGCCAGCAAACCCGGGACAGGGAACTATGGCTACACCTTC. Protein: CASKPGTGNYGYTF.

The chain couples TRBV27 to TRBJ1-2; a possible D gene is TRBD1 (6 bases). The V gene's germline CDR1 is MNHEY and CDR2 SMNVEV (reference sequence). Trimming stripped 8 bases from V and 4 bases from J, with 23 bases between. The CDR3 contains 16 residues. CDR3 in amino acids: CASASLVRGKGYGYTF. CDR3 coding DNA: TGTGCCAGCGCCAGTTTGGTGAGGGGGAAAGGCTATGGCTACACCTTC.

As regards this clone: Other DNA variants within this sample encode the same CDR3. The chain couples TRBV6-1 to TRBJ1-3, with a possible D match to TRBD1 (5 bases). CDR1 and CDR2 from the germline V gene are MNHNS and SASEGT. The ends were cut back, 8 bases at V and 0 bases at J, with 8 bases in the middle. The CDR3 extends over 13 amino acids. This chain's CDR3 is CASAGPSGNTIYF. The CDR3 bases are TGTGCCAGCGCGGGGCCCTCTGGAAACACCATATATTTT.

The chain links TRBV7-9 to TRBJ1-5, with unresolved D. From germline, CDR1 is SEHNR and CDR2 FQNEAQ (reference sequence). The V end was cut by 4 bases, the J end by 9 bases, with 10 bases between. This CDR3 comprises 12 residues. The CDR3 protein is CASSSEEGPQHF. In DNA form, the CDR3 reads TGTGCCAGCAGCTCCGAGGAGGGGCCCCAGCATTTT.

The J gene is TRBJ1-5, the V gene TRBV5-6, with 9 bases matching TRBD1. CDR3 length: 15 residues. Germline lookup yields CDR1 SGHDT and CDR2 YYEEEE. J gave up 7 bases and V 0 bases, and 5 bases lay outside the gene matches. The CDR3, as DNA: TGTGCCAGCAGCTTGGACAGGGGGCTTAGGCAGCCCCAGCATTTT. Encoded protein: CASSLDRGLRQPQHF.

The V and J genes are TRBV19 and TRBJ2-2; TRBD1 agrees at 11 bases. V shed 4 bases and J 3 bases; nucleotides not matched to a gene: 4. This CDR3 contains 16 residues. The germline CDR1 and CDR2 sequences are LNHDA and SQIVND (reference sequence). The CDR3, as DNA: TGTGCCAGTAGTACTGGACAGGGGGCATACACCGGGGAGCTGTTTTTT. It translates to CASSTGQGAYTGELFF.

This chain connects TRBV7-2 to TRBJ2-1; 9 nucleotides line up with TRBD1. CDR3 size: 17 residues. Germline CDR1 and CDR2: SGHTA and FQGNSA. Trimming cost V 5 bases and J 3 bases; bases outside gene matches: 11. This chain's CDR3 is CASSPHNDRGIYNEQFF. Here the CDR3 DNA reads TGTGCCAGCAGCCCGCACAATGACAGGGGGATCTACAATGAGCAGTTCTTC.

This chain joins TRBV6-4 and TRBJ2-1, with 13 bases identical to TRBD2. The V segment lost 8 bases and the J segment 8 bases; nucleotides outside the gene matches: 9. Germline CDR1 reads MRHNA; CDR2 reads SNTAGT. The CDR3 contains 15 residues. The chain's CDR3 is CASSRTSGSSDEQFF. CDR3 DNA sequence: TGTGCCAGCTCAAGGACTAGCGGGAGTTCCGATGAGCAGTTCTTC.

The chain has TRBV7-9 and TRBJ2-5; 8 positions match TRBD1. The CDR3 consists of 13 residues. Germline trimming cut 4 bases from V and 7 bases from J; bases unmatched to any gene: 5. Germline V CDR1 and CDR2: SEHNR, FQNEAQ (reference sequence). The CDR3 DNA follows: TGTGCCAGCAGCTATTCACAGGGGGGGACCCAGTACTTC. This gives the protein CASSYSQGGTQYF. Using reference TRBV7-9 and TRBJ2-5 for the parts outside the CDR3, the full variable domain is DTGVSQNPRHKITKRGQNVTFRCDPISEHNRLYWYRQTLGQGPEFLTYFQNEAQLEKSRLLSDRFSAERPKGSFSTLEIQRTEQGDSAMYLCASSYSQGGTQYFGPGTRLLVL.